The source of this T cell receptor (beta chain) is a study of T cells after yellow fever vaccination. At least ten counts were recorded for this clonotype. A process of 5'RACE template switching, which added a universal primer site and UMIs, was used to make TCR cDNA. A single record per CDR3 protein comes from TCRdb applying MiXCR to the 5' RACE reads. The sample holds 150,000 to 200,000 distinct CDR3 sequences, approximately 10% seen once. Looked up from germline, CDR1 is SQVTM and CDR2 is ANQGSEA. The CDR3 covers 10 residues. V gave up 3 bases and J gave up 5 bases, with 3 bases separating them. The starting material was CD8+ T cells sorted from PBMCs, obtained 45 days after the yellow fever booster vaccination. This TCR came from a man between 18 and 35 years old who received the YFV17D yellow fever vaccine. The chain employs TRBV29-1 and TRBJ2-3; D gene uncertain. CDR3 protein: CSVERDTQYF. The CDR3 DNA is TGCAGCGTTGAGAGAGATACGCAGTATTTT.